The 22 T cell receptor beta chains given below trace back to one sample, sequenced in a study of T cells in Graves' hyperthyroidism and ophthalmopathy. Template material for amplifying TCR beta CDR3 regions consisted of RNA transcripts. First-round RT-PCR of the TCR CDR3 relied on the HTBI primer set. In TCRdb, the multiplex PCR reads were re-called with MiXCR into one record per CDR3 protein. The sample gives about 360,000 distinct CDR3 sequences, approximately 13% of which show up once; around a tenth is in the top ten. The specimen was blood. These receptors were taken from a woman aged 18 to 35 with Graves' hyperthyroidism.

This clonotype was counted many times. The J gene is TRBJ1-5, the V gene TRBV20-1; D is perhaps TRBD1 (6 bases). The V end was cut by 3 bases, the J end by 3 bases, with 18 bases between. The CDR3 consists of 16 residues. CDR1 is DFQATT and CDR2 is SNEGSKA in the germline V gene (reference sequence). The CDR3: CSARGGRGSLNQPQHF. The CDR3 DNA is TGCAGTGCTAGGGGGGGCAGGGGATCCCTCAATCAGCCCCAGCATTTT.

In this sample, this clonotype turned up a few times. V is TRBV9 and J is TRBJ1-1; D ambiguous. V was clipped by 0 bases and J by 3 bases, with 9 bases between them. Germline CDR1 is SGDLS and CDR2 is YYNGEE. CDR3 size: 14 residues. The CDR3 sequence is CASSVEPLDTEAFF. Written as DNA, the CDR3 is TGTGCCAGCAGCGTAGAGCCCCTTGACACTGAAGCTTTCTTT.

This clonotype was recorded at least ten times. The rearrangement joins TRBV19 to TRBJ1-2; no definite D call. Germline lookup yields CDR1 LNHDA and CDR2 SQIVND (reference sequence). V lost 3 bases and J 8 bases, leaving 13 bases between the germline ends. The CDR3 is 13 amino acids. The CDR3 region is CASSMDGGEGYTF. For the CDR3, the DNA is TGTGCCAGTAGTATGGACGGCGGGGAAGGCTACACCTTC. The complete variable domain, with remaining parts taken from reference TRBV19 and TRBJ1-2, reads DGGITQSPKYLFRKEGQNVTLSCEQNLNHDAMYWYRQDPGQGLRLIYYSQIVNDFQKGDIAEGYSVSREKKESFPLTVTSAQKNPTAFYLCASSMDGGEGYTFGSGTRLTVV.

A remark on this clonotype: This clone may be a read error of a much larger clone one base away. V is TRBV20-1 and J is TRBJ1-4; D is undetermined. The V gene's germline CDR1 is DFQATT and CDR2 SNEGSKA (reference sequence). V was shortened by 6 bases and J by 8 bases, with 16 bases between the two germline ends. CDR3 length: 13 amino acids. Here the CDR3 DNA reads TGCAGTGCCCCCTCGAGGGTAAGCGAAAAACTGTTTTTT. It encodes CSAPSRVSEKLFF.

The chain uses TRBV3-1 and TRBJ2-7; the D gene is possibly TRBD1 (5 bases). The CDR3 is 13 residues long. The V end lost 4 bases, the J end lost 0 bases, and 7 bases lay between the germline ends. CDR1 is LGHDT and CDR2 is YNNKEL in the germline V gene (reference sequence). The CDR3 is CASSPGNSYEQYF. CDR3 bases: TGTGCCAGCAGCCCAGGGAACTCCTACGAGCAGTACTTC.

This clonotype has ten or more counts. The chain joins TRBV24-1 to TRBJ2-5, with TRBD2 matching over 10 bases. The V gene's germline CDR1 is KGHDR and CDR2 SFDVKD. CDR3 length: 15 residues. V was clipped by 7 bases and J by 4 bases; unmatched bases: 8. The CDR3 nucleotides read TGTGCCACCAGGGACAGCGGGAGGGCCGGAGAGACCCAGTACTTC. Amino acid sequence: CATRDSGRAGETQYF.

In this sample, this clonotype turned up many times. V is TRBV5-1 and J is TRBJ2-2, with TRBD2 matching over 7 bases. Germline-derived CDR1 and CDR2 are SGHRS and YFSETQ. This CDR3 is built from 15 residues. With V trimmed by 0 bases and J by 5 bases, 4 bases remained unmatched. CDR3 residues: CASSLVTGGTGELFF. The CDR3 region has the DNA TGCGCCAGCAGCTTGGTTACGGGAGGAACCGGGGAGCTGTTTTTT.

This clonotype appeared a few times. This chain connects TRBV20-1 to TRBJ1-6, with D unresolved. Germline V lookup: CDR1 DFQATT, CDR2 SNEGSKA (reference sequence). The CDR3 sequence is 15 residues long. V was shortened by 3 bases and J by 0 bases, with 9 bases between the two germline ends. The CDR3 nucleotides read TGCAGTGCTAGTGGAGGGAGCTCCTATAATTCACCCCTCCACTTT. Translated: CSASGGSSYNSPLHF.

This clonotype was counted ten times or more. This sequence joins TRBV20-1 and TRBJ2-1; 8 nucleotides agree with TRBD2. The CDR3 length is 14 residues. Germline CDR1 DFQATT, CDR2 SNEGSKA (reference sequence). The junction had 6 bases not matched to a gene; V was cut back by 6 bases and J by 2 bases. CDR3 amino acids: CSAKIAGPYNEQFF. The DNA for the CDR3 is TGCAGTGCAAAGATAGCGGGACCCTACAATGAGCAGTTCTTC.

This clonotype was observed many times. This rearrangement joins TRBV5-5 to TRBJ1-2; D might be TRBD1 (6 bases). There are 14 residues in the CDR3. Trimming left V 4 bases short and J 8 bases short, with 18 bases between. Germline lookup yields CDR1 SGHKS and CDR2 YYEKEE (reference sequence). The CDR3 coding sequence is TGTGCCAGCAGCCCCCGGGCAGGGGCCTTAGGCTACACCTTC. This encodes CASSPRAGALGYTF.

Of note for this clonotype: A read error may explain this, as a much larger clone is one base away. The chain has TRBV5-5 and TRBJ2-1; tentatively, D is TRBD2 (6 bases). TRBJ2-7 matches the DNA end more closely, so the J call is doubtful. Germline V gives CDR1 SGHKS, CDR2 YYEKEE (reference sequence). The CDR3 totals 15 residues. This CDR3 is CASRPSGGRYNEQYF. CDR3 nucleotide sequence: TGTGCCAGCAGACCGTCTGGGGGGAGATACAATGAGCAGTACTTC.

A few counts support this clonotype. The chain carries TRBV6-1 and TRBJ2-7; D gene ambiguous. Germline V CDR1 and CDR2: MNHNS, SASEGT. Trimming shortened V by 2 bases and J by 3 bases, and 14 bases separated the two germline ends. This CDR3 spans 15 amino acids. This chain's CDR3 is CASSEINDGYYEQYF. CDR3 nucleotides: TGTGCCAGCAGTGAAATTAACGATGGGTACTACGAGCAGTACTTC.

This clonotype was seen repeatedly, ten times or more. The chain joins TRBV10-1 to TRBJ1-1, with D maybe TRBD1 (6 bases). The V and J ends lost 3 bases and 1 base respectively, with 12 bases between them. There are 15 residues in the CDR3. CDR1 WNHNN and CDR2 SYGVQD come from the germline V gene (reference sequence). As DNA, the CDR3 is TGCGCCAGCAGTGACACCTTCAGGGGGAACACTGAAGCTTTCTTT. It codes for CASSDTFRGNTEAFF.

The chain joins TRBV19 to TRBJ1-5; D unclear. The V gene lost 5 bases and the J gene lost 6 bases, with 14 bases spanning the gap. The length of the CDR3 is 14 residues. From germline, CDR1 is LNHDA and CDR2 SQIVND (reference sequence). CDR3 residues: CASSVPGYVQPQHF. The CDR3 coding sequence is TGTGCCAGTAGTGTACCGGGATATGTTCAGCCCCAGCATTTT.

This clonotype was found many times. As DNA, the CDR3 is TGCGCCAGCAGCTTCGATGGGAAGGCCCTCCACTTT. It codes for CASSFDGKALHF. This chain uses TRBV5-1 with TRBJ1-6; D is unresolved. The V end lost 2 bases, the J end lost 14 bases, and 11 bases lay between the germline ends. Germline V gives CDR1 SGHRS, CDR2 YFSETQ. This CDR3 has 12 residues.

There are many counts of this clonotype. Germline and junction disagree at one end, which may indicate a read error. The rearrangement uses TRBV6-2 or TRBV6-3 and TRBJ1-2; D might be TRBD1 (6 bases). This CDR3 spans 15 amino acids. Germline V lookup: CDR1 MNHEY, CDR2 SVGEGT. The CDR3: CASGYRARTNYGYTF. For the CDR3, the DNA is TGTGCCAGCGGTTACAGGGCGAGGACTAACTATGGCTACACCTTC.

This clonotype was detected many times. The rearrangement joins TRBV28 to TRBJ1-1; unclear D gene. V lost 3 bases to trimming and J lost 4 bases, with 12 bases between them. This CDR3 has 14 residues. Germline assignment: CDR1 MDHEN and CDR2 SYDVKM. CDR3 coding DNA: TGTGCCAGCAGTTTCAGGAAGTGGGGCACTGAAGCTTTCTTT. Protein product: CASSFRKWGTEAFF.

The genes are TRBV11-3 and TRBJ1-2; the match to TRBD1 covers 7 bases. Germline trimming cut 3 bases from V and 8 bases from J; bases unmatched to any gene: 12. This CDR3 comprises 15 residues. Germline CDR1 and CDR2: SGHNT and YENEEA. CDR3 bases: TGTGCCAGCAGCTTTAATCTCAACAGGGGACGGGGCTACACCTTC. Protein: CASSFNLNRGRGYTF.

This clonotype was seen many times. The CDR3: CASSGARGKETQYF. CDR3 coding DNA: TGTGCCAGCAGCGGGGCTCGGGGGAAAGAGACCCAGTACTTC. The gene calls are TRBV6-1 and TRBJ2-5; tentatively, D is TRBD2 (6 bases). Germline CDR1 MNHNS, CDR2 SASEGT. The CDR3 covers 14 residues. V shed 6 bases and J shed 3 bases, with 14 bases lying between them.

This chain connects TRBV7-2 to TRBJ2-7; 9 nucleotides agree with TRBD1. Germline values: CDR1 SGHTA, CDR2 FQGNSA. Trimming cost V 5 bases and J 5 bases; bases outside gene matches: 7. The CDR3 has 14 residues. CDR3 bases: TGTGCCAGCAGCCCCCGGGACAGGGATCACGAGCAGTACTTC. The encoded protein is CASSPRDRDHEQYF.

The V call is TRBV14, the J call TRBJ2-7; D possibly corresponds to TRBD2 (6 bases). V was pared by 4 bases and J by 4 bases, with 14 bases between. Germline lookup yields CDR1 SGHDN and CDR2 FVKESK. This CDR3 contains 14 residues. CDR3 sequence: CASSPISGPYEQYF. Here the CDR3 DNA reads TGTGCCAGCAGCCCAATTAGCGGACCTTACGAGCAGTACTTC.

This clonotype has a count of ten or more. V usage is TRBV6-1 and J usage is TRBJ2-2, with D possibly TRBD1 on 5 matching bases. V lost 6 bases and J 5 bases, leaving 16 bases between the germline ends. Germline V CDR1 and CDR2: MNHNS, SASEGT. The CDR3 contains 15 residues. The CDR3 coding sequence is TGTGCCAGCAGGGAACAGGTCATAAGGACCGGGGAGCTGTTTTTT. This translates into CASREQVIRTGELFF.